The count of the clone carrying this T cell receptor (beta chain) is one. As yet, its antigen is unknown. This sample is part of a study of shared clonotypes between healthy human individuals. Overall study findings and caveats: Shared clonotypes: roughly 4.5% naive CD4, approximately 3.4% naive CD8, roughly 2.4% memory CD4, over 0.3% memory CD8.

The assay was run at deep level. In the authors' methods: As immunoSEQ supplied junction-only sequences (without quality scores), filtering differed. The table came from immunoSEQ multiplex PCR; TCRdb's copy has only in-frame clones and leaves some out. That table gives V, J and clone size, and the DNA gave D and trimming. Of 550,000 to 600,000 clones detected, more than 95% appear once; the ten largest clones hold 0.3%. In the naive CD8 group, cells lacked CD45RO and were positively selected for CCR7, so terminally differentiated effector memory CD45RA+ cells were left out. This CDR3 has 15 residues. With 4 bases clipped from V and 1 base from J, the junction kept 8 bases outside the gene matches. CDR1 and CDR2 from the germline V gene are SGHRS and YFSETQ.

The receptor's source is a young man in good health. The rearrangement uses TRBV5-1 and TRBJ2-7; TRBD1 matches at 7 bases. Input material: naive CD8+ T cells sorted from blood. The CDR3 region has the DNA TGCGCCAGCAGCCTAGGCCGGGACAGTTCCTACGAGCAGTACTTC. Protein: CASSLGRDSSYEQYF.